The following is a T cell receptor (beta chain) sequence with its context. Its cognate antigen has yet to be identified. The input lacks base qualities; no much larger clone sits a single base away. Participants in the prospective study were enrolled through a virtual design, were aged roughly 18 to 95 years, and lived in approximately 25 United States geographic areas. In the prospective study, cohorts were assigned on the basis of participant-reported clinical history obtained from a screening survey and a study questionnaire. Each participant in the prospective study had whole blood, serum and a nasopharyngeal or oropharyngeal swab collected by mobile phlebotomists. Prospective study participants could optionally give additional blood draws and questionnaires over an approximately 2-month period. Before DNA extraction, prospective study blood samples were shipped either frozen or at room temperature.

This record belongs to a study of blood T cell repertoires in COVID-19 (dated by TCRdb to about 2020). About the full investigation: Recovered participants in ImmuneRACE Cohort 3 were defined by two consecutive negative NP/OP PCR tests, clearance by a healthcare professional, or resolution of symptoms. The samples were drawn from the first 160 participants of the ongoing ImmuneRACE study and from under 1,500 subjects provided by 6 global collaborators. A freely available public database, intended as a resource for researchers studying the immune response to SARS-CoV-2, is where the repertoires were released. Samples covering the acute and convalescent phases of COVID-19 were provided by collaborators in the United States, Italy and Spain. Where HLA class I and class II types were available, the types were taken from metadata supplied by the sample provider, not from assay-based typing. The material from the prospective study consisted of cDNA or gDNA derived from T cells, B-cell-depleted T cells, or PBMCs. Nearly every sample came with metadata listing a de-identified subject ID, COVID-19 status, age in years and sex. Subjects who had been exposed to COVID-19, were actively infected with it, or had recovered from it provided the deeply sampled blood TCRbeta repertoires that made up the dataset. What the authors observed across the whole study: Clinical and demographic metadata were provided uncurated, with the amount varying by source and participant.

Reading from cysteine to phenylalanine, the CDR3 counts 16 amino acids. Only the CDR3 part of the read is kept: 48 bases, read in frame from the first base. Per the germline V gene (reference sequence), LGHDT is the CDR1 and YNNKEL is the CDR2. V is cut back by 3 bases and J by 7 bases, with 4 bases in the junction unmatched. TCRbeta CDR3 regions were amplified from genomic DNA by means of the immunoSEQ Assay, a bias-controlled multiplex PCR. As for the authors' bioinformatics: Within the assay, amplification of reference gene primers was used to estimate how many nucleated cells each sample contained. To quantify the absolute abundance of each unique TCRbeta CDR3 rearrangement, sequence reads were collapsed and filtered. For each sample, productive Simpson clonality was calculated as the square root of Simpson's diversity index over productive rearrangements. TCRdb stores this immuneACCESS table with in-frame sequences only. Part of the clones is absent; in the studies checked, under half of the shortfall reflects unresolved V genes, and no reason is known for the rest. D and trimming were read from the DNA, whereas the V and J calls and clone size are those reported in that table. This sample is represented by about 400,000 clones; about 87% of them were singletons. 1.5% to 2.5% of the sample goes to the ten largest clones.

The chain joins TRBV3-1 (or the pseudogene TRBV3-2) to TRBJ1-6, and 12 junction bases match TRBD1. The sequence was collected from a man aged 40-50 years in a cohort exposed to, infected with or recovered from COVID-19 (not recorded which). Sequencing was done on a sample of PBMCs or T cells enriched from blood (not recorded which). The CDR3 loop reads CASSQIGTGGNSPLHF. The base sequence is TGTGCCAGCAGCCAGATAGGGACAGGGGGCAATTCACCCCTCCACTTT.